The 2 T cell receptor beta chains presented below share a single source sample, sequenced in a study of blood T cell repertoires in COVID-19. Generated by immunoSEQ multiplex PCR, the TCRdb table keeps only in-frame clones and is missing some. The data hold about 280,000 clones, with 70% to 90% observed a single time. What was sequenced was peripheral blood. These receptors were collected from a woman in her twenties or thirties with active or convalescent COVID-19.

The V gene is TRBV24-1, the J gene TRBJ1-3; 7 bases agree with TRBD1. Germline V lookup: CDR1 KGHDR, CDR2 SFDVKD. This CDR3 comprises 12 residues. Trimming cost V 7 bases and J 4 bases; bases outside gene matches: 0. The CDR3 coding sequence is TGTGCCACCAGGGACAGGGGAAACACCATATATTTT. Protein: CATRDRGNTIYF.

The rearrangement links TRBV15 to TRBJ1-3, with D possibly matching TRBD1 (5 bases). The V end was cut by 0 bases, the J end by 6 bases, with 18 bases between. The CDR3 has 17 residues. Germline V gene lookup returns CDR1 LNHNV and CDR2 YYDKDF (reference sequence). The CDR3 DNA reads TGTGCCACCAGCAGAGATCTCAGGGCAGCCCCTAAAAACACCATATATTTT. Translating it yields CATSRDLRAAPKNTIYF.